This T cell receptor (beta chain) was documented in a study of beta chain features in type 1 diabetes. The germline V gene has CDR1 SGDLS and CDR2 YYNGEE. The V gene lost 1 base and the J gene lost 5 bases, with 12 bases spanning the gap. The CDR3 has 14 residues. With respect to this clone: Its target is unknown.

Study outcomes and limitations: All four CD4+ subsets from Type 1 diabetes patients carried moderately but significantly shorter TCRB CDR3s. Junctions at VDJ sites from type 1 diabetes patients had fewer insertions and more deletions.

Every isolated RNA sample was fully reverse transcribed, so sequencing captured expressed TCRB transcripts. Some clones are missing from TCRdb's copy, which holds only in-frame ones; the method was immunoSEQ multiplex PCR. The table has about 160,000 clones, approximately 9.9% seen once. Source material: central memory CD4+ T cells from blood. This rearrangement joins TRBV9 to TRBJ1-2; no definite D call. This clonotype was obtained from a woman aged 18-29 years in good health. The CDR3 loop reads CASSVWASSYGYTF. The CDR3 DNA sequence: TGTGCCAGCAGCGTATGGGCTTCCTCTTATGGCTACACCTTC.